This T cell receptor beta chain was sequenced during a study of T cell repertoires in cytomegalovirus infection. Overall study context: HLA-B-restricted CMV epitopes that are well studied were used alongside recently identified HLA-C-restricted ones. From public TCR beta signatures came an indication of both CMV infection and matching HLA type. Study-level findings and limits: There were carriers of CMV plus the relevant HLA, and cumulative public TCR beta family frequency identified them. Dominating the ex vivo response were TCR beta clonotypes that were CMV-specific and HLA-C-restricted.

TCRdb re-analysed the reads in MiXCR, keeping a single row per CDR3 protein. The table shows around 310,000 distinct CDR3 sequences, with almost 30% occurring only once. Remarks on this clonotype: Its matching antigen is unknown.

CDR1 and CDR2 from the germline V gene are SEHNR and FQNEAQ (reference sequence). Trimming left V 2 bases short and J 3 bases short, with 13 bases between. CDR3 size: 15 residues. The origin of this receptor is a human donor in good health (CMV status not recorded). Some clones in this sample may be carry-over from other donors' samples. Material: cultured PBMCs, obtained from culture after CMV antigen stimulation. The genes are TRBV7-9 and TRBJ2-5; D unclear. Here the CDR3 reads CASSLMSQKKETQYF. CDR3 in DNA: TGTGCCAGCAGCTTAATGTCCCAGAAGAAAGAGACCCAGTACTTC. The whole variable domain, remainder taken from reference TRBV7-9 and TRBJ2-5, is DTGVSQNPRHKITKRGQNVTFRCDPISEHNRLYWYRQTLGQGPEFLTYFQNEAQLEKSRLLSDRFSAERPKGSFSTLEIQRTEQGDSAMYLCASSLMSQKKETQYFGPGTRLLVL.